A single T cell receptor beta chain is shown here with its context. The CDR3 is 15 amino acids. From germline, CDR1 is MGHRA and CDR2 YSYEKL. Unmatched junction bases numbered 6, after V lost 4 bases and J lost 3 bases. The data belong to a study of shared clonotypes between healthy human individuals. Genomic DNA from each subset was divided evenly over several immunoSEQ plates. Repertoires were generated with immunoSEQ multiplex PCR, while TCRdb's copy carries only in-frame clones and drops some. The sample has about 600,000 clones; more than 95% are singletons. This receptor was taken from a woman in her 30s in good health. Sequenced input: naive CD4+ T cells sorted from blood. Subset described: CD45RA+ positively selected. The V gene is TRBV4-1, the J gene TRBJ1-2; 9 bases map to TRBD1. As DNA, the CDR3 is TGCGCCAGCAGCCCCCTGGGACAGGGACACTATGGCTACACCTTC. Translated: CASSPLGQGHYGYTF.